A single sample gave rise to the 17 T cell receptor beta chains below, sequenced in a study of shared clonotypes between healthy human individuals. Clones were sequenced by immunoSEQ multiplex PCR, and TCRdb holds only the in-frame ones, with some missing. The sample has about 1.1 million clones; approximately 80% are singletons. The material sequenced was memory CD4+ T cells from PBMCs. Subset indicated: CD45RA-negative fraction. These receptors were taken from a young man in good health. Some clones in this sample may be carry-over from other donors' samples.

This clone was observed a few times. This chain uses TRBV5-4 with TRBJ1-1; TRBD1 matches at 7 bases. The CDR3 covers 15 residues. Per germline, CDR1 SGHNT and CDR2 YYREEE (reference sequence). J lost 7 bases, V lost 4 bases, and 13 bases had no gene match. CDR3 nucleotides: TGTGCCAGCAGCAGCCCGACAGGGCCCACCGGTGAAGCTTTCTTT. It specifies CASSSPTGPTGEAFF.

CDR3 residues: CASHRDRGNKRSSGRVETQYF. The CDR3, as DNA: TGCGCCAGCCACCGGGACAGGGGGAATAAACGGTCTAGCGGGAGGGTAGAGACCCAGTACTTC. This chain uses TRBV10-1 with TRBJ2-5; possibly TRBD2 for D (12 bases). V was clipped by 8 bases and J by 4 bases, with 38 bases between them. The CDR3 contains 21 residues. Germline V CDR1 and CDR2: WNHNN, SYGVQD (reference sequence).

This clone was detected a few times. V usage is TRBV11-2 and J usage is TRBJ2-3; 10 bases align to TRBD2. J was trimmed by 1 base and V by 1 base; bases with no gene match: 8. This CDR3 has 18 amino acids. From germline, CDR1 is SGHAT and CDR2 FQNNGV. CDR3 sequence (DNA): TGTGCCAGCAGCTTAGCTAGCGGGAGTCGGGCGGGCACAGATACGCAGTATTTT. Amino acid sequence: CASSLASGSRAGTDTQYF.

The V call is TRBV28, the J call TRBJ1-2; D is perhaps TRBD1 (6 bases). Trimming took 10 bases from V and 8 from J, leaving 17 bases between them. The CDR3 consists of 12 residues. The germline CDR1 and CDR2 sequences are MDHEN and SYDVKM. DNA for the CDR3: TGTGCCACCACGTCCGGGGGGCAAGGCTACACCTTC. As protein: CATTSGGQGYTF.

The chain links TRBV19 to TRBJ1-5; 8 bases map to TRBD1. This CDR3 contains 16 residues. After removal of 9 bases from V and 2 bases from J, the junction contained 12 bases not matched to a gene. Per germline, CDR1 LNHDA and CDR2 SQIVND (reference sequence). The CDR3 sequence is CARNPDRDNGNQPQHF. As DNA, the CDR3 is TGTGCCAGAAACCCGGACAGGGATAATGGCAATCAGCCCCAGCATTTT.

V gene TRBV4-1 combines with J gene TRBJ2-5; TRBD1 or TRBD2 may be the D gene (5 bases each). This CDR3 has 13 residues. Germline V gene lookup returns CDR1 MGHRA and CDR2 YSYEKL. Trimming took 4 bases from V and 2 from J, leaving 8 bases between them. CDR3 DNA sequence: TGCGCCAGCAGCCTCGGGACGCAAGAGACCCAGTACTTC. Amino acids: CASSLGTQETQYF.

This chain uses TRBV18 with TRBJ1-4; the D is unclear. V was clipped by 3 bases and J by 8 bases, with 7 bases between them. The CDR3 is made up of 12 amino acids. Germline lookup yields CDR1 KGHSH and CDR2 LQKENI. The DNA of the CDR3 is TGTGCCAGCTCACCCGCAATGGAAAAACTGTTTTTT. Amino acids: CASSPAMEKLFF.

In this sample, this clone turned up many times. The chain couples TRBV29-1 to TRBJ2-3; D possibly corresponds to TRBD2 (5 bases). CDR1 is SQVTM and CDR2 is ANQGSEA in the germline V gene. This CDR3 has 12 amino acids. CDR3 protein: CRVRGEGDTQYF. CDR3 nucleotide sequence: TGCAGGGTCCGGGGTGAGGGAGATACGCAGTATTTT.

This CDR3 reads CASSPHEPGRPYNEQFF. The CDR3 region has the DNA TGTGCCAGCTCACCACATGAGCCGGGTCGACCCTACAATGAGCAGTTCTTC. V is TRBV18 and J is TRBJ2-1, with D hard to call. CDR3 size: 17 residues. V lost 1 base, J lost 2 bases, and 15 bases lay in between. Germline V CDR1 and CDR2: KGHSH, LQKENI.

CDR3 nucleotide sequence: TGTGCCAGTAGTAATTGGGACAGGGGAGAGAGTGAGCAGTTCTTC. This translates into CASSNWDRGESEQFF. This rearrangement joins TRBV19 to TRBJ2-1; 10 bases are shared with TRBD1. The CDR3 loop spans 15 amino acids. V lost 4 bases to trimming and J lost 9 bases; unmatched junction nucleotides: 9. Germline V CDR1 and CDR2: LNHDA, SQIVND (reference sequence).

This chain uses TRBV18 with TRBJ2-7; D possibly corresponds to TRBD1 (6 bases). The CDR3 is 15 amino acids. Trimming stripped 3 bases from V and 4 bases from J, with 16 bases between. Germline CDR1 and CDR2: KGHSH and LQKENI. CDR3 amino acids: CASSPGQGIQYEQYF. CDR3 DNA sequence: TGTGCCAGCTCACCCGGGCAGGGGATTCAGTACGAGCAGTACTTC.

There are many counts of this clone. The junction differs from germline at one of its ends, possibly a read error. The chain links TRBV6-5 to TRBJ1-1; D is ambiguous. CDR1 MNHEY and CDR2 SVGAGI come from the germline V gene. CDR3 length: 15 amino acids. CDR3 amino acids: CASSYSHGMNTEAFF. The CDR3 nucleotides are TGTGCCAGCAGCTACTCCCATGGGATGAACACTGAAGCTTTCTTT.

The chain joins TRBV9 to TRBJ1-3; D gene uncertain. The CDR3 runs to 14 residues. Germline CDR1 is SGDLS and CDR2 is YYNGEE. The V and J ends lost 0 bases and 4 bases respectively, with 8 bases between them. The CDR3 nucleotides are TGTGCCAGCAGCGTAGGGTTTGGGGGAAACACCATATATTTT. It specifies CASSVGFGGNTIYF.

The chain's CDR3 is CASSPSLGGSISEQFF. CDR3 sequence (DNA): TGTGCCAGCAGCCCCAGTCTGGGCGGGAGTATTAGTGAGCAGTTCTTC. This chain links TRBV7-3 with TRBJ2-1; 7 bases align to TRBD2. The V segment lost 5 bases and the J segment 9 bases; nucleotides outside the gene matches: 16. The germline gives CDR1 SGHTA, CDR2 FQGTGA. CDR3 length equals 16 residues. Based on the CDR3 plus reference TRBV7-3 and TRBJ2-1, the full variable domain is GAGVSQTPSNKVTEKGKYVELRCDPISGHTALYWYRQSLGQGPEFLIYFQGTGAADDSGLPNDRFFAVRPEGSVSTLKIQRTERGDSAVYLCASSPSLGGSISEQFFGPGTRLTVL.

This rearrangement joins TRBV5-1 to TRBJ2-3, with 10 bases fitting TRBD2. The length of the CDR3 is 16 residues. Per germline, CDR1 SGHRS and CDR2 YFSETQ. Trimming at V came to 5 bases and at J to 2 bases, leaving 8 bases not matched to a gene. The CDR3 DNA follows: TGCGCCAGCAGTCTACTAGCGGGGCCCAACACAGATACGCAGTATTTT. The encoded protein is CASSLLAGPNTDTQYF.

The chain has TRBV9 and TRBJ2-3, with 9 bases lining up with TRBD2. Losses at the gene ends were 1 base for V and 6 bases for J; bases not matched to a gene: 12. Germline loops: CDR1 SGDLS, CDR2 YYNGEE. The CDR3 extends over 17 amino acids. CDR3 protein: CASSVYRGTSLFDTQYF. CDR3 nucleotides: TGTGCCAGCAGCGTATATCGTGGGACTAGCCTCTTTGATACGCAGTATTTT.

The DNA for the CDR3 is TGTGCCAGCAGTATTACCTACGAGCAGTACTTC. Protein: CASSITYEQYF. This chain links TRBV28 with TRBJ2-7; D unclear. V was shortened by 5 bases and J by 2 bases, with 4 bases between the two germline ends. This CDR3 contains 11 residues. CDR1 is MDHEN, CDR2 SYDVKM, per germline. The full variable domain, with the rest looked up from reference TRBV28 and TRBJ2-7, is DVKVTQSSRYLVKRTGEKVFLECVQDMDHENMFWYRQDPGLGLRLIYFSYDVKMKEKGDIPEGYSVSREKKERFSLILESASTNQTSMYLCASSITYEQYFGPGTRLTVT.